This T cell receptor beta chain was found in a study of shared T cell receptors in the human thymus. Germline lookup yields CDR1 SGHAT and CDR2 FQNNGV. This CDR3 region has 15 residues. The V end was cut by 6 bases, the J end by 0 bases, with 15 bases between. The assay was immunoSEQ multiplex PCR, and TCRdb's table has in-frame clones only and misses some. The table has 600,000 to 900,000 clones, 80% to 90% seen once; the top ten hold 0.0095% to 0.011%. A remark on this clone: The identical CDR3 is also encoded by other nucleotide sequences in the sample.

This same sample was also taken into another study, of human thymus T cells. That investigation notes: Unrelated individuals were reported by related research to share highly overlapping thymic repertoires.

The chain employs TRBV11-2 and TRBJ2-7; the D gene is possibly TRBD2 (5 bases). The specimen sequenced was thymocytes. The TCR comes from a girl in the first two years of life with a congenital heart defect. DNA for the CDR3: TGTGCCAGCAGACTTATCACGGGATACTCCTACGAGCAGTACTTC. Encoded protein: CASRLITGYSYEQYF. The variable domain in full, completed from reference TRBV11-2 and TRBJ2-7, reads EAGVAQSPRYKIIEKRQSVAFWCNPISGHATLYWYQQILGQGPKLLIQFQNNGVVDDSQLPKDRFSAERLKGVDSTLKIQPAKLEDSAVYLCASRLITGYSYEQYFGPGTRLTVT.